The rows below give T cell receptor beta chains drawn from one sample of a study of shared clonotypes between healthy human individuals. Libraries were prepared by immunoSEQ multiplex PCR; TCRdb keeps only in-frame clonotypes and omits some of them. This repertoire shows under 850,000 clones, roughly two thirds found once; its top ten account for about 1.7%. What was sequenced was memory CD4+ T cells sorted from blood. These receptors came from a woman in her 30s in good health. CDR3s include the opening cysteine and the closing phenylalanine or tryptophan. D genes are given only for firm matches. Rows give clone size only sometimes, using once, few, many, or a class for an expanded clone.

clone_size j_call d_call v_call cdr3_nt cdr3_aa
- TRBJ1-1 - TRBV29-1 TGCAGCGTTGCCCCGCCAGGACGAATGAACACTGAAGCTTTCTTT CSVAPPGRMNTEAFF
- TRBJ1-4 - TRBV27 TGTGCCAGCAGTTTATCGAGACTGAATGAAAAACTGTTTTTT CASSLSRLNEKLFF
- TRBJ1-5 TRBD1 TRBV7-3 TGTGCCAGCAGCTTATCACAGGGGCAGCCCCAGCATTTT CASSLSQGQPQHF
- TRBJ2-5 TRBD2 TRBV5-1 TGCGCCAGCACCTACTCTGGGACTAGCGGAGAGACCCAGTACTTC CASTYSGTSGETQYF
few TRBJ2-3 - TRBV4-1 TGCGCCAGCAGCCAGGCACCGTCAGATACGCAGTATTTT CASSQAPSDTQYF
- TRBJ2-2 TRBD1 TRBV30 TGTGCCTGGAGTCAGAGACAGGGAAAGAGTCCCGACTACACCGGGGAGCTGTTTTTT CAWSQRQGKSPDYTGELFF
- TRBJ2-7 - TRBV6-5 TGTGCCAGCAGGTTACTAAACGAGCAGTACTTC CASRLLNEQYF
- TRBJ2-3 - TRBV28 TGTGCCAGCAGTTTTATTACCTCGCAGTATTTT CASSFITSQYF
- TRBJ2-5 - TRBV5-1 TGCGCCAGCAGCTTAGGGAGGCGGAGTGAGACCCAGTACTTC CASSLGRRSETQYF
- TRBJ2-7 TRBD2 TRBV2 TGTGCCAGCAGTGAGAAGACTAGCGGGAGAAGTAAGAGGTACGAGCAGTACTTC CASSEKTSGRSKRYEQYF
- TRBJ1-3 - TRBV6-5 TGTGCCAGCAGTTACAGTAGGGTCTTTGGAAACACCATATATTTT CASSYSRVFGNTIYF
- TRBJ2-5 - TRBV7-9 TGTGCCAGCAGCTCATGGGCGGCGGGCTCCGAAGAGACCCAGTACTTC CASSSWAAGSEETQYF
- TRBJ2-1 - TRBV11-3 TGTGCCAGCAGCTTAGATTCAGGGGCAGGAGGGTACAATGAGCAGTTCTTC CASSLDSGAGGYNEQFF
- TRBJ2-1 TRBD2 TRBV5-1 TGCGCCAGCAGCTTGGCCGGGACTAGTCGGAGTAATGAGCAGTTCTTC CASSLAGTSRSNEQFF
- TRBJ2-7 TRBD1 TRBV27 TGTGCCAGCAGAACCGGGACAGAAACCTACGAGCAGTACTTC CASRTGTETYEQYF
- TRBJ2-7 TRBD2 TRBV7-8 TGTGCCAGCAGCCCGACCATAGCGGGAAGGCGCTACGAGCAGTACTTC CASSPTIAGRRYEQYF
- TRBJ2-3 - TRBV5-1 TGCGCCAGCAGCCAGGCCTCTCAAGTTCCGCGCACGCAGTATTTT CASSQASQVPRTQYF
few TRBJ2-2 TRBD1 TRBV5-1 TGCGCCAGCAGCTCGGGACAGCGGAACACCGGGGAGCTGTTTTTT CASSSGQRNTGELFF
- TRBJ1-1 - TRBV29-1 TGCAGCGTTGAAGTTGCCAGGGTGGACACTGAAGCTTTCTTT CSVEVARVDTEAFF
- TRBJ2-7 - TRBV28 TGTGCCAGCAGCCGAGGGACCTCCTACGAGCAGTACTTC CASSRGTSYEQYF
- TRBJ1-1 - TRBV7-9 TGTGCCAGCAGCCCGCCCAGGGAGACGAACACTGAAGCTTTCTTT CASSPPRETNTEAFF
once TRBJ2-1 - TRBV21-1 TGTGCCAGCAGCAAATATGGGACTAGCGGGGCTAATGAGCAGTTCTTC CASSKYGTSGANEQFF
- TRBJ2-1 - TRBV28 TGTGCCAGCAGTCCTCGTGGATACGGGGCCTACAATGAGCAGTTCTTC CASSPRGYGAYNEQFF
- TRBJ2-5 TRBD1 TRBV10-3 TGTGCCATCAGTGATTCCGACAGGGAGCAAGAGACCCAGTACTTC CAISDSDREQETQYF
many TRBJ1-1 TRBD1 TRBV6-1 TGTGCCAGCGTAGGACAGGTCTATGAAGCTTTCTTT CASVGQVYEAFF
- TRBJ2-3 TRBD2 TRBV5-1 TGCGCCAGCAGCTTGCATAATCGGGGGGGCACAGATACGCAGTATTTT CASSLHNRGGTDTQYF
- TRBJ2-1 - TRBV29-1 TGCAGCGTTTTAGGGTGGACTGGGGGCAATGAGCAGTTCTTC CSVLGWTGGNEQFF
- TRBJ2-7 - TRBV28 TGTGCCAGCAGTGGGGCGGGCGGTCCCTACGAGCAGTACTTC CASSGAGGPYEQYF
- TRBJ1-1 - TRBV7-9 TGTGCCAGCAGCTTAGAGTCGTTAGTAGGGACTGAAGCTTTCTTT CASSLESLVGTEAFF